A single sample is the source of the 10 T cell receptor beta chains below, sequenced in a study of blood T cell repertoires in COVID-19 (dated by TCRdb to about 2020). The library was prepared using the immunoSEQ multiplex PCR assay. TCRdb obtained this table from immuneACCESS and retained in-frame rearrangements with V and J assigned. These tables miss some clones; where compared with another copy, unresolved V genes account for less than half of the shortfall, and the remainder is unexplained. This sample gives roughly 59,000 clones in total; 80% to 90% of them show up just once. Jointly, the top ten make up roughly 6.3% of the sample. Source material: peripheral blood. The receptors were sampled from a human donor in a cohort sampled during active COVID-19.

V and J are TRBV11-2 and TRBJ2-7, with 7 positions matching TRBD1. Germline CDR1 SGHAT, CDR2 FQNNGV. The V and J ends lost 1 base and 8 bases, in that order; junction bases with no gene match: 8. The length of the CDR3 is 14 residues. CDR3 amino acids: CASSLVRDSLQQYF. The CDR3 nucleotides are TGTGCCAGCAGCTTAGTACGGGACAGCCTTCAGCAGTACTTC.

The V and J genes are TRBV5-4 and TRBJ1-4, with TRBD1 matching 9 bases. The CDR3 runs 15 residues. V trimming: 0 bases; J trimming: 5 bases; junction bases outside the gene matches: 2. Germline CDR1 SGHNT, CDR2 YYREEE (reference sequence). The CDR3 protein is CASSLAGTGNEKLFF. For the CDR3, the DNA is TGTGCCAGCAGCTTGGCCGGGACAGGGAATGAAAAACTGTTTTTT.

The chain combines TRBV15 with TRBJ2-3, with 9 nucleotides matching TRBD1. The CDR3 extends over 15 amino acids. J was trimmed by 5 bases and V by 0 bases; bases with no gene match: 3. Germline CDR1 and CDR2: LNHNV and YYDKDF (reference sequence). The CDR3 DNA follows: TGTGCCACCAGCAGAGAAAGGACAGGGGTAGATACGCAGTATTTT. Amino acids: CATSRERTGVDTQYF.

The chain carries TRBV21-1 and TRBJ2-5; the table's D call TRBD2 went unverified against the DNA. TRBV21-1 is described as a pseudogene. The CDR3 length is 14 residues. CDR3 sequence reads: CASSLQIRGETQYF. The CDR3 nucleotides read TGTGCCAGCAGCCTACAGATTCGCGGGGAGACCCAGTACTTC.

This clone was observed a few times. This rearrangement joins TRBV7-9 to TRBJ1-1; D may be TRBD1 (5 bases). This CDR3 comprises 14 residues. Deletions cut 4 bases from V and 4 bases from J, with 13 bases between. CDR1 is SEHNR, CDR2 FQNEAQ, per germline (reference sequence). CDR3 coding DNA: TGTGCCAGCAGCTCCTTGGGCGGGGGCACTGAAGCTTTCTTT. Translating gives CASSSLGGGTEAFF.

The J gene is TRBJ1-6, the V gene TRBV27; weak D call: TRBD1 (6 bases). V was clipped by 1 base and J by 10 bases, with 20 bases between them. There are 17 residues in the CDR3. The V gene's germline CDR1 is MNHEY and CDR2 SMNVEV (reference sequence). CDR3: CASSLLEGGRVSSPLHF. The CDR3 DNA reads as TGTGCCAGCAGTTTATTGGAGGGGGGGCGCGTCAGCTCACCCCTCCACTTT.

The chain links TRBV4-1 to TRBJ2-1; TRBD2 aligns across 14 bases. Germline trimming cut 1 base from V and 7 bases from J; bases unmatched to any gene: 6. The CDR3 extends over 17 amino acids. Germline assignment: CDR1 MGHRA and CDR2 YSYEKL. The CDR3 sequence: CASSQVPGTSGSNEQFF. DNA for the CDR3: TGCGCCAGCAGCCAAGTACCGGGGACTAGCGGGAGTAATGAGCAGTTCTTC.

This clone was recorded only once. The gene calls are TRBV3-1 (or the pseudogene TRBV3-2) and TRBJ2-1; unclear D gene. V lost 2 bases and J lost 6, with 8 bases in between. CDR3 size: 13 residues. The V gene's germline CDR1 is LGHDT and CDR2 YNNKEL (reference sequence). The CDR3: CASSQLWPNEQFF. The CDR3 DNA reads TGTGCCAGCAGCCAATTGTGGCCCAATGAGCAGTTCTTC.

The chain joins TRBV15 to TRBJ2-6, with a possible D match to TRBD1 (5 bases). The CDR3 has 19 amino acids. From germline, CDR1 is LNHNV and CDR2 YYDKDF (reference sequence). The V end lost 5 bases, the J end lost 0 bases, and 20 bases lay between the germline ends. The CDR3 nucleotides read TGTGCCACCAGCCCAACGCCGACAGAACCTTACTCTGGGGCCAACGTCCTGACTTTC. Its protein is CATSPTPTEPYSGANVLTF.

V gene TRBV28 combines with J gene TRBJ1-2; no reliable D call. Germline V gene lookup returns CDR1 MDHEN and CDR2 SYDVKM. V was trimmed by 10 bases and J by 7 bases, leaving 13 bases between them. The CDR3 sequence is 11 residues long. The CDR3 DNA reads as TGTGCCACCGGGAGGAGCATTGGCTACACCTTC. This gives the protein CATGRSIGYTF.